Shown below are 18 T cell receptor beta chains from a single sample sequenced in a study of STAT5B mutations in CD4+ large granular lymphocyte leukemia. The method was immunoSEQ multiplex PCR; TCRdb's version includes in-frame clones alone and lacks a portion of them. The sample includes approximately 30,000 clones, about 89% of them seen just once. Input material: CD4+ T cells from blood buffy coats. The receptors were sampled from a human donor in good health.

This rearrangement joins TRBV2 to TRBJ2-2, with D uncertain. Germline V gene sequence: CDR1 SNHLY, CDR2 FYNNEI. This CDR3 region has 12 residues. Deletions cut 6 bases from V and 7 bases from J, with 9 bases between. The CDR3 sequence: CASRPDGGELFF. The CDR3 nucleotides are TGTGCCAGCAGGCCGGACGGCGGGGAGCTGTTTTTT. The full variable domain, rest sourced from reference TRBV2 and TRBJ2-2, is EPEVTQTPSHQVTQMGQEVILRCVPISNHLYFYWYRQILGQKVEFLVSFYNNEISEKSEIFDDQFSVERPDGSNFTLKIRSTKLEDSAMYFCASRPDGGELFFGEGSRLTVL.

The CDR3 loop is CASRVGGAGYGYTF. The CDR3 nucleotides read TGTGCCAGCAGGGTCGGGGGGGCGGGGTATGGCTACACCTTC. The chain carries TRBV28 and TRBJ1-2, with a possible D match to TRBD1 (6 bases). The CDR3 covers 14 residues. Trimming took 6 bases from V and 5 from J, leaving 16 bases between them. CDR1 is MDHEN, CDR2 SYDVKM, per germline.

This rearrangement joins TRBV11-2 to TRBJ2-1; 12 bases are shared with TRBD2. V lost 5 bases, J lost 2 bases, and 7 bases stayed unmatched. The length of the CDR3 is 17 residues. The germline CDR1 and CDR2 sequences are SGHAT and FQNNGV. The CDR3 DNA reads as TGTGCCAGCAGCACCCGACTAGCGGGAGCGACCTACAATGAGCAGTTCTTC. Protein: CASSTRLAGATYNEQFF. Drawing the rest from reference TRBV11-2 and TRBJ2-1, the complete variable domain is EAGVAQSPRYKIIEKRQSVAFWCNPISGHATLYWYQQILGQGPKLLIQFQNNGVVDDSQLPKDRFSAERLKGVDSTLKIQPAKLEDSAVYLCASSTRLAGATYNEQFFGPGTRLTVL.

V and J are TRBV10-3 and TRBJ1-4, with TRBD1 matching 7 bases. Germline V gene lookup returns CDR1 ENHRY and CDR2 SYGVKD. The CDR3 sequence is 17 residues long. Trimming cost V 2 bases and J 3 bases; bases outside gene matches: 9. The CDR3 DNA sequence: TGTGCCATCAGTGAGACCAACTACAGGGGAGCTAATGAAAAACTGTTTTTT. Translation gives CAISETNYRGANEKLFF.

The J gene is TRBJ1-1, the V gene TRBV5-8; D is uncertain. The germline CDR1 and CDR2 sequences are SGHTS and YDEGEE. This CDR3 is built from 13 residues. Trimming removed 1 base from V and 0 bases from J, with 4 bases in between. The CDR3 loop reads CASSLKVNTEAFF. The CDR3 DNA reads as TGTGCCAGCAGCTTGAAGGTGAACACTGAAGCTTTCTTT.

The rearrangement uses TRBV9 and TRBJ1-1; TRBD1 might be the D (5 bases). CDR1 is SGDLS, CDR2 YYNGEE, per germline. V was trimmed by 4 bases and J by 3 bases, leaving 10 bases between them. There are 13 residues in the CDR3. CDR3 DNA sequence: TGTGCCAGCAGCACGCAGGGAGACACTGAAGCTTTCTTT. It translates to CASSTQGDTEAFF.

CDR3 in DNA: TGTGCCAGCAGTGTGGAGTCCTACGAGCAGTACTTC. As protein: CASSVESYEQYF. This chain uses TRBV2 with TRBJ2-7; D uncertain. CDR3 size: 12 residues. V was cut by 4 bases and J by 1 base, with 5 bases left in between. Per germline, CDR1 SNHLY and CDR2 FYNNEI.

CDR3 nucleotides: TGTGCCAGTAGTCCGCGGACTAGCGGGAGCACAGATACGCAGTATTTT. As protein: CASSPRTSGSTDTQYF. J is TRBJ2-3 and V is TRBV19; TRBD2 aligns across 11 bases. The V gene's germline CDR1 is LNHDA and CDR2 SQIVND (reference sequence). The V segment lost 5 bases and the J segment 0 bases; nucleotides outside the gene matches: 4. The CDR3 length is 16 residues.

The chain is built from TRBV6-6 and TRBJ2-1, with 8 bases fitting TRBD2. Germline loops: CDR1 MNHNY, CDR2 SVGAGI (reference sequence). The CDR3 has 13 amino acids. J was trimmed by 10 bases and V by 6 bases; bases with no gene match: 8. The CDR3: CASRTSAGLEQFF. The DNA for the CDR3 is TGTGCCAGCAGGACTAGCGCCGGACTGGAGCAGTTCTTC.

This clone appeared a few times. CDR3: CASSTWTDGQPQHF. CDR3 nucleotide sequence: TGTGCCAGCAGTACTTGGACGGACGGACAGCCCCAGCATTTT. This chain joins TRBV27 and TRBJ1-5; no reliable D call. The CDR3 sequence is 14 residues long. Germline V CDR1 and CDR2: MNHEY, SMNVEV (reference sequence). The germline V and J ends were trimmed by 5 bases and 7 bases, with 15 bases remaining between them.

V gene TRBV5-8 combines with J gene TRBJ2-7; weak D call: TRBD2 (6 bases). The germline V gene has CDR1 SGHTS and CDR2 YDEGEE. The CDR3 runs 15 residues. Between the trimmed V and J ends, which lost 2 bases and 0 bases, there was a span of 12 bases. The CDR3 protein is CASSLRLGPSYEQYF. DNA of the CDR3: TGTGCCAGCAGCTTAAGACTAGGTCCCTCCTACGAGCAGTACTTC. The full variable domain, in which reference TRBV5-8 and TRBJ2-7 provide the parts outside the CDR3, is EAGVTQSPTHLIKTRGQQATLRCSPISGHTSVYWYQQALGLGLQFLLWYDEGEERNRGNFPPRFSGRQFPNYSSELNVNALELEDSALYLCASSLRLGPSYEQYFGPGTRLTVT.

The chain recombines TRBV28 with TRBJ2-2; D unclear. V was shortened by 2 bases and J by 1 base, with 2 bases between the two germline ends. CDR1 MDHEN and CDR2 SYDVKM come from the germline V gene. The CDR3 has 13 amino acids. The CDR3 here is CASSLRNTGELFF. CDR3 in DNA: TGTGCCAGCAGTTTACGGAACACCGGGGAGCTGTTTTTT. Supplemented by reference TRBV28 and TRBJ2-2, the full variable domain reads DVKVTQSSRYLVKRTGEKVFLECVQDMDHENMFWYRQDPGLGLRLIYFSYDVKMKEKGDIPEGYSVSREKKERFSLILESASTNQTSMYLCASSLRNTGELFFGEGSRLTVL.

The rearrangement uses TRBV11-2 and TRBJ2-7; possible D gene TRBD2, 6 bases. CDR1 SGHAT and CDR2 FQNNGV come from the germline V gene. The CDR3 length is 15 residues. Trimming removed 2 bases from V and 3 bases from J, with 14 bases in between. In DNA form, the CDR3 reads TGTGCCAGCAGCTTAAGGACGGAGGGCCGCTACGAGCAGTACTTC. Protein product: CASSLRTEGRYEQYF.

The V call is TRBV5-6, the J call TRBJ1-4, with D perhaps TRBD1 (5 bases). The CDR3 totals 14 residues. V lost 5 bases, J lost 0 bases, and 8 bases lay in between. CDR1 is SGHDT, CDR2 YYEEEE, per germline. The CDR3 DNA reads as TGTGCCAGCAGTCCGGGGGCAACTAATGAAAAACTGTTTTTT. Encoded protein: CASSPGATNEKLFF.

The genes are TRBV7-9 and TRBJ2-3; D is ambiguous. CDR1 is SEHNR and CDR2 is FQNEAQ in the germline V gene (reference sequence). The V end was cut by 2 bases, the J end by 2 bases, with 17 bases between. The length of the CDR3 is 17 residues. The CDR3 spells CASSLMVGRQNTDTQYF. For the CDR3, the DNA is TGTGCCAGCAGCTTAATGGTCGGTCGACAAAACACAGATACGCAGTATTTT. Together with reference TRBV7-9 and TRBJ2-3, the CDR3 gives the full variable domain: DTGVSQNPRHKITKRGQNVTFRCDPISEHNRLYWYRQTLGQGPEFLTYFQNEAQLEKSRLLSDRFSAERPKGSFSTLEIQRTEQGDSAMYLCASSLMVGRQNTDTQYFGPGTRLTVL.

The genes are TRBV7-9 and TRBJ2-7, with a possible D match to TRBD2 (6 bases). V was trimmed by 0 bases and J by 2 bases, leaving 11 bases between them. Per the germline V gene, CDR1 is SEHNR and CDR2 is FQNEAQ (reference sequence). The CDR3 consists of 15 residues. This CDR3 reads CASSLASGQTYEQYF. CDR3 coding DNA: TGTGCCAGCAGCTTAGCTAGCGGTCAGACCTACGAGCAGTACTTC.

This clone was found once. This chain joins TRBV28 and TRBJ2-7; 7 bases match TRBD1. The CDR3 sequence is 15 residues long. Germline V lookup: CDR1 MDHEN, CDR2 SYDVKM. Trimming cost V 4 bases and J 3 bases; bases outside gene matches: 9. CDR3 sequence (DNA): TGTGCCAGCAGTTCCCCACAGGGGAAGAACTACGAGCAGTACTTC. It specifies CASSSPQGKNYEQYF. Filled out from reference TRBV28 and TRBJ2-7, the complete variable domain reads DVKVTQSSRYLVKRTGEKVFLECVQDMDHENMFWYRQDPGLGLRLIYFSYDVKMKEKGDIPEGYSVSREKKERFSLILESASTNQTSMYLCASSSPQGKNYEQYFGPGTRLTVT.

The CDR3 loop reads CATAGRNQPQHF. The CDR3 DNA follows: TGTGCCACGGCCGGGAGAAATCAGCCCCAGCATTTT. The chain employs TRBV19 and TRBJ1-5; D remains ambiguous. Between the trimmed V and J ends, which lost 10 bases and 4 bases, there was a span of 11 bases. This CDR3 has 12 amino acids. The V gene's germline CDR1 is LNHDA and CDR2 SQIVND (reference sequence).